This TCR beta chain was identified during a study of OX40 agonist ivuxolimab in advanced cancers. Study results and limitations: Low normalized T-cell clonal expansion also characterized some of the nonresponders. With doses of 0.1 to 3.0 mg/kg, CD4+ and CD8+ blood T cells had undergone clonal expansion by week 6.

Only in-frame clones appear in the TCRdb table, and some are missing; sequencing was by immunoSEQ multiplex PCR. The sample yields 75,000 to 90,000 clones, 85% to 95% seen once. The CDR3 totals 14 residues. V lost 5 bases and J lost 1, with 11 bases in between. Per germline, CDR1 SGHTA and CDR2 FQGNSA. On cycle 4 day 1 and cycle 7 day 1, as well as at baseline, blood was sampled. Concerning this clone: What it recognizes is unknown.

The TCR sequence derives from an adult with an advanced solid tumor such as melanoma, head and neck, liver or kidney cancer. The specimen was CD4+ or CD8+ T cells sorted from blood, collected in a trial of the OX40 agonist ivuxolimab. The gene calls are TRBV7-2 and TRBJ1-1; D is uncertain. The CDR3 spells CASSPEFGNTEAFF. The CDR3 bases are TGTGCCAGCAGCCCCGAGTTCGGGAACACTGAAGCTTTCTTT.